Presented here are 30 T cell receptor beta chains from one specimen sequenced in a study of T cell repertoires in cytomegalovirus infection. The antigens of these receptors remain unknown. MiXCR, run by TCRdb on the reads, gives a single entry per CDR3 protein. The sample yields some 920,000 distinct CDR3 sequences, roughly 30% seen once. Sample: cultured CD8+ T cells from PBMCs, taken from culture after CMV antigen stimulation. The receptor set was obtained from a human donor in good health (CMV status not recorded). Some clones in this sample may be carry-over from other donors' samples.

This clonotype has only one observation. The CDR3 nucleotides read TGTGCCAGCAGCCAGATGGGGAAGTTAGCTAACTATGGCTACACCTTC. Its translation: CASSQMGKLANYGYTF. The chain has TRBV5-6 and TRBJ1-2; D uncertain. Trimming removed 4 bases from V and 0 bases from J, with 16 bases in between. The CDR3 spans 16 residues. Germline lookup yields CDR1 SGHDT and CDR2 YYEEEE.

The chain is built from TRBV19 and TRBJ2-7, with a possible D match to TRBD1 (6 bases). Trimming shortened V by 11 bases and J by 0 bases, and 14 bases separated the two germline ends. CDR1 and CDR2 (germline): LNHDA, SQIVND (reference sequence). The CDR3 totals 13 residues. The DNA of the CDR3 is TGTGCCTGTTCGGCAGGGGTCTCCTACGAGCAGTACTTC. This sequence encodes CACSAGVSYEQYF.

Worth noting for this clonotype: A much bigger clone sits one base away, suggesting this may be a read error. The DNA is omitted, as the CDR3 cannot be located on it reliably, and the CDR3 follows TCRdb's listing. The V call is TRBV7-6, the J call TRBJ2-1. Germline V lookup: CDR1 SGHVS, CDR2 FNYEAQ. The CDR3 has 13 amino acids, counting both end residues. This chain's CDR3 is CASSFGVGNERFF.

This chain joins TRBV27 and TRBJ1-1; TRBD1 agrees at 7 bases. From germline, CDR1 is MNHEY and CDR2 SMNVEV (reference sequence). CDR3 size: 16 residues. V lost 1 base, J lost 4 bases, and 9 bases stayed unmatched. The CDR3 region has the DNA TGTGCCAGCAGTTTATTTCTGACAGGGCCGAGCACTGAAGCTTTCTTT. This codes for CASSLFLTGPSTEAFF.

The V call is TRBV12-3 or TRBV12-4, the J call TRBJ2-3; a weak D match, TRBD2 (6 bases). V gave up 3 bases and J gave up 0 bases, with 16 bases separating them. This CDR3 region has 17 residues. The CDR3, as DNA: TGTGCCAGCAGTTTTTACATACCGCGGGGAAGCACAGATACGCAGTATTTT. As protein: CASSFYIPRGSTDTQYF.

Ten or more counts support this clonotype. CDR3 nucleotides: TGCGCCAGCAGCCAAGAGTTACACCGGAGTGAAAAACTGTTTTTT. This translates into CASSQELHRSEKLFF. The chain is built from TRBV4-3 and TRBJ1-4; D not resolved. Trimming removed 0 bases at V and 7 bases at J, with 12 bases between. Germline V gives CDR1 LGHNA, CDR2 YSLEER. CDR3 size: 15 residues.

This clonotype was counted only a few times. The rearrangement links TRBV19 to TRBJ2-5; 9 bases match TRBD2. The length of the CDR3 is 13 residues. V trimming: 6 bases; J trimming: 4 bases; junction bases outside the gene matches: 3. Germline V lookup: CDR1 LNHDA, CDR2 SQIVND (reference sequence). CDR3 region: CASRGLASETQYF. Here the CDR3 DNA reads TGTGCCAGTAGGGGACTAGCATCAGAGACCCAGTACTTC.

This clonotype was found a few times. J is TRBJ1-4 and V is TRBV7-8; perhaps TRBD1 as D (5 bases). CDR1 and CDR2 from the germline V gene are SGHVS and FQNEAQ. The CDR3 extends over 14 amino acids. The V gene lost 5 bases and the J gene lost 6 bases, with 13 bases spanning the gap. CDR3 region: CASSATGSHEKLFF. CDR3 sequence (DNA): TGTGCCAGCAGCGCAACAGGATCCCATGAAAAACTGTTTTTT.

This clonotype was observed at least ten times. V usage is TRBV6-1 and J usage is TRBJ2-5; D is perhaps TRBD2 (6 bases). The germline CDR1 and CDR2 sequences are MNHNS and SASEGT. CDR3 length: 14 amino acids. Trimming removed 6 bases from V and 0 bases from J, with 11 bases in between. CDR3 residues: CASSPGLNQETQYF. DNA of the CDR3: TGTGCCAGCAGCCCCGGACTAAACCAAGAGACCCAGTACTTC.

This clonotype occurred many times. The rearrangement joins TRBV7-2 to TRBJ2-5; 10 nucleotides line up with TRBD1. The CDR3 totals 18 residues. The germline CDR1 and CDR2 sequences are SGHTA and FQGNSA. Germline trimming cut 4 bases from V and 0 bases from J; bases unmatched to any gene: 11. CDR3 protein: CASSWDRGPILYQETQYF. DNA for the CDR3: TGTGCCAGCAGCTGGGACAGGGGTCCCATACTGTACCAAGAGACCCAGTACTTC.

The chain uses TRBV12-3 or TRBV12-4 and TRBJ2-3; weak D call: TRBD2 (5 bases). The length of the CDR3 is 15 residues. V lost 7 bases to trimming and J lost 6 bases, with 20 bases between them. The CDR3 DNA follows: TGTGCCAGCATCCGTAGGACTCCCGCTCTGGATACGCAGTATTTT. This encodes CASIRRTPALDTQYF.

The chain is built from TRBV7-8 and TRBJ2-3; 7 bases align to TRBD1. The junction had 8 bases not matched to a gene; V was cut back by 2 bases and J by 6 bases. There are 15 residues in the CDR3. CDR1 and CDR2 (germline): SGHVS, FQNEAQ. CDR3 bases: TGTGCCAGCAGCTTACTAGGGGGCACCCAGGATACGCAGTATTTT. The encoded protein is CASSLLGGTQDTQYF.

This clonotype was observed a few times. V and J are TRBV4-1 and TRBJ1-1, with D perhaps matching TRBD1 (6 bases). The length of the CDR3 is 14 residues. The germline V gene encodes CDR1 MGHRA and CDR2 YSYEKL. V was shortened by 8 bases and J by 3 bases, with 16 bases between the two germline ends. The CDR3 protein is CASAKGELYTEAFF. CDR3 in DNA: TGCGCCAGCGCTAAGGGGGAGCTGTACACTGAAGCTTTCTTT.

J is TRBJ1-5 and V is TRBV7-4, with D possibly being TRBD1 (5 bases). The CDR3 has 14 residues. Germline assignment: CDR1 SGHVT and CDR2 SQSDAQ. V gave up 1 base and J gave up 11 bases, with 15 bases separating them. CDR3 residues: CASSLGGEEQTQHF. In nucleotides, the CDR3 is TGTGCCAGCAGCTTAGGGGGGGAAGAACAGACCCAGCATTTT.

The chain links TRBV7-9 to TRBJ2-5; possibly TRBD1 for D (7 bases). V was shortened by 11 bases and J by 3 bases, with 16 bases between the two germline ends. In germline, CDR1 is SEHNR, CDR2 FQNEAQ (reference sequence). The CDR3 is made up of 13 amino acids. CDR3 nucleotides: TGTGCCGGAGGGGAAGGGGGCGAAGAGACCCAGTACTTC. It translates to CAGGEGGEETQYF.

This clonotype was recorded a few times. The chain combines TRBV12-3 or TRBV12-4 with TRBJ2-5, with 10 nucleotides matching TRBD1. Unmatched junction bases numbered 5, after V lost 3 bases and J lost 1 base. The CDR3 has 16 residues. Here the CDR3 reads CASSFSGTGVQETQYF. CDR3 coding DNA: TGTGCCAGCAGTTTCTCCGGGACAGGGGTCCAAGAGACCCAGTACTTC.

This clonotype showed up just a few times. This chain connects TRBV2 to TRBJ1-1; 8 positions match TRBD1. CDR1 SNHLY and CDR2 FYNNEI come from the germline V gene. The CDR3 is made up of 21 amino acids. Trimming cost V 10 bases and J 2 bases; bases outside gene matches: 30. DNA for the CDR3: TGTGCCACCACGTCCCGTCGGACAGGGATCCCCTCGCCTCGAGGAAACACTGAAGCTTTCTTT. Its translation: CATTSRRTGIPSPRGNTEAFF.

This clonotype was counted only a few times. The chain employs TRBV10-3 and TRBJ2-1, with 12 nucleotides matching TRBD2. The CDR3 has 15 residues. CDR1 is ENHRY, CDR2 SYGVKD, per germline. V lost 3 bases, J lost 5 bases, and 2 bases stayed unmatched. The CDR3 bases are TGTGCCATCAGTGAAACTAGCGGGGGGCACAATGAGCAGTTCTTC. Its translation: CAISETSGGHNEQFF.

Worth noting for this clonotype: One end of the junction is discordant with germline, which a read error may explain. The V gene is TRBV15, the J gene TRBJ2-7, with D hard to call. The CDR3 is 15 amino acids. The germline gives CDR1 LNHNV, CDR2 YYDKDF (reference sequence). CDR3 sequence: CVTSRDRVSWYEQYF. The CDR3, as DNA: TGTGTCACCAGCAGAGATCGGGTCAGTTGGTACGAGCAGTACTTC.

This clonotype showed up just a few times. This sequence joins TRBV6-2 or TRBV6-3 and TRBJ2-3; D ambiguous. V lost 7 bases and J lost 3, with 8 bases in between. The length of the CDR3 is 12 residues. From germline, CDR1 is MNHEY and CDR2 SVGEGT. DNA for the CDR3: TGTGCCAGCACCCTCGGGACAGATACGCAGTATTTT. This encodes CASTLGTDTQYF.

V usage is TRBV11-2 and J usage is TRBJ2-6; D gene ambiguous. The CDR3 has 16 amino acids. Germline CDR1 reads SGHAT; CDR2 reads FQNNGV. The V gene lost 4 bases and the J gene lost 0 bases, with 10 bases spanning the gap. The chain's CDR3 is CASSYDWVSGANVLTF. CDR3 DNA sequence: TGTGCCAGCAGCTACGACTGGGTCTCTGGGGCCAACGTCCTGACTTTC.

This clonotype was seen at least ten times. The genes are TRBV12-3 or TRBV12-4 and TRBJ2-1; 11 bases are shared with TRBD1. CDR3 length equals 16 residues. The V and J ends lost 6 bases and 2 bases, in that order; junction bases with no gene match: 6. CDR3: CASSSGQGAAYNEQFF. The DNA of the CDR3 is TGTGCCAGCAGCTCAGGACAGGGGGCGGCCTACAATGAGCAGTTCTTC.

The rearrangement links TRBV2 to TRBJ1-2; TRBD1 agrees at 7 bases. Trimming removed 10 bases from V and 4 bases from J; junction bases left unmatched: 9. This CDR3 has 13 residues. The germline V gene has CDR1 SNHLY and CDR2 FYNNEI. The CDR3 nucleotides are TGTGCCACCTCGGGACAGCGGCTCTATGGCTACACCTTC. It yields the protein CATSGQRLYGYTF.

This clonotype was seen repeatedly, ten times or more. The CDR3 protein is CASGGTSSYNEQFF. CDR3 sequence (DNA): TGTGCCAGCGGGGGGACTAGCTCCTACAATGAGCAGTTCTTC. The V gene is TRBV7-8, the J gene TRBJ2-1, with 8 bases aligning to TRBD2. V lost 8 bases to trimming and J lost 0 bases; unmatched junction nucleotides: 3. The CDR3 runs to 14 residues. CDR1 and CDR2 from the germline V gene are SGHVS and FQNEAQ.

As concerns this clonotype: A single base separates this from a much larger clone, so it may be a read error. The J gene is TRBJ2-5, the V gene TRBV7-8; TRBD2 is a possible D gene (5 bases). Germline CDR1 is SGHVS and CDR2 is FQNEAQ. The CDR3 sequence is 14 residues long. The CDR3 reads CVSSWDQRRETQYF. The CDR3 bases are TGTGTCAGCAGCTGGGATCAGCGGAGAGAGACCCAGTACTTC.

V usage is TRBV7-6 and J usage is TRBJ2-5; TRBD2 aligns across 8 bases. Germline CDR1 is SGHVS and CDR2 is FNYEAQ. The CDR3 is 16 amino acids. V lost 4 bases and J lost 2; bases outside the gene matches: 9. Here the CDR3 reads CASSSWLAGPQETQYF. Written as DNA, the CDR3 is TGTGCCAGCAGCTCCTGGCTAGCGGGCCCTCAAGAGACCCAGTACTTC.

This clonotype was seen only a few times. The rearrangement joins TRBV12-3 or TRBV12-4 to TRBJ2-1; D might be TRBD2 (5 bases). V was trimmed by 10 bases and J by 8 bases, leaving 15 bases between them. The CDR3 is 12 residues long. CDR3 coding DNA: TGTGCCACGGTAATGGGTAGCGATGAGCAGTTCTTC. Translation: CATVMGSDEQFF.

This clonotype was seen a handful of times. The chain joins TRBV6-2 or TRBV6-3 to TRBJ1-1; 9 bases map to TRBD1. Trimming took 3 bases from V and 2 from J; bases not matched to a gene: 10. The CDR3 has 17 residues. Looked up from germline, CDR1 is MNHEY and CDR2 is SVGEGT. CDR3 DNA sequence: TGTGCCAGCAGTTATCGCGGACAGGGGCAAGTAAACACTGAAGCTTTCTTT. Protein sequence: CASSYRGQGQVNTEAFF.

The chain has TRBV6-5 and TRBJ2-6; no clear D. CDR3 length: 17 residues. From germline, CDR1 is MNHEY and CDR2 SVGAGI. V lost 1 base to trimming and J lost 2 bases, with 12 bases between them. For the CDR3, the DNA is TGTGCCAGCAGTTACTATCCAAGTGTCACTGGGGCCAACGTCCTGACTTTC. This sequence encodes CASSYYPSVTGANVLTF.

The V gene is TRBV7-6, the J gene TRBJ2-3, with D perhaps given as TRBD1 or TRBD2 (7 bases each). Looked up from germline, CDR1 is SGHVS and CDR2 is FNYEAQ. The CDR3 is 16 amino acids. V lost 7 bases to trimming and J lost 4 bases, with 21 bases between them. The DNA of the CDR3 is TGTGCCAGCACCCCGGGGGAGGGGGCGTGGGCAGATACGCAGTATTTT. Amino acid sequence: CASTPGEGAWADTQYF.